The 13 T cell receptor beta chains in this list originate from one sample, sequenced in a study of blood T cell repertoires in COVID-19. Sequencing was performed with immunoSEQ multiplex PCR; in TCRdb, only in-frame clones are kept and a portion is missing. The top ten hold roughly 11% of the sample, which has roughly 150,000 clones, approximately 90% seen once. Sequencing input: peripheral blood. The receptors come from an elderly woman with acute or convalescent COVID-19.

This rearrangement joins TRBV11-1 to TRBJ1-3; no definite D call. Germline V CDR1 and CDR2: SGHAT, FQDESV (reference sequence). V was pared by 6 bases and J by 2 bases, with 11 bases between. This CDR3 comprises 14 residues. This chain's CDR3 is CASSFRGAGNTIYF. The DNA of the CDR3 is TGTGCCAGCAGTTTCAGAGGCGCTGGAAACACCATATATTTT.

The chain employs TRBV7-8 and TRBJ1-2; perhaps TRBD1 as D (5 bases). The CDR3 spans 15 residues. Germline CDR1 and CDR2: SGHVS and FQNEAQ. The V end was cut by 0 bases, the J end by 2 bases, with 10 bases between. Here the CDR3 DNA reads TGTGCCAGCAGCTTAGCGACGGGGGTAAACTATGGCTACACCTTC. Translation gives CASSLATGVNYGYTF. The full variable domain, in which reference TRBV7-8 and TRBJ1-2 provide the parts outside the CDR3, is GAGVSQSPRYKVAKRGQDVALRCDPISGHVSLFWYQQALGQGPEFLTYFQNEAQLDKSGLPSDRFFAERPEGSVSTLKIQRTQQEDSAVYLCASSLATGVNYGYTFGSGTRLTVV.

This chain uses TRBV2 with TRBJ1-2; D may be TRBD1 (6 bases). CDR1 is SNHLY, CDR2 FYNNEI, per germline. V dropped 2 bases and J dropped 4 bases, with 14 bases sitting between them. The CDR3 is made up of 15 amino acids. CDR3 bases: TGTGCCAGCAGTGAAACCACCGGGACACTCTATGGCTACACCTTC. Translated: CASSETTGTLYGYTF.

The chain couples TRBV19 to TRBJ2-2, with TRBD2 matching 8 bases. CDR1 and CDR2 (germline): LNHDA, SQIVND (reference sequence). The CDR3 runs 14 residues. V lost 7 bases and J lost 5; bases outside the gene matches: 6. CDR3 DNA sequence: TGTGCCAGTATACGGGGGGGATTTACCGGGGAGCTGTTTTTT. Residues: CASIRGGFTGELFF.

V gene TRBV7-2 combines with J gene TRBJ1-2, with no clear D. CDR1 and CDR2 from the germline V gene are SGHTA and FQGNSA. The CDR3 covers 16 residues. V was clipped by 5 bases and J by 0 bases, with 16 bases between them. The CDR3: CASSRSNTPANYGYTF. Here the CDR3 DNA reads TGTGCCAGCAGCCGTTCCAACACACCCGCTAACTATGGCTACACCTTC.

The rearrangement uses TRBV19 and TRBJ1-2; possibly TRBD1 for D (5 bases). Germline-derived CDR1 and CDR2 are LNHDA and SQIVND (reference sequence). This CDR3 region has 17 residues. The ends were cut back, 1 base at V and 0 bases at J, with 15 bases in the middle. CDR3 sequence reads: CASSIGPGRPTNYGYTF. The CDR3 DNA reads TGTGCCAGTAGTATAGGGCCAGGGCGACCGACTAACTATGGCTACACCTTC. The full variable domain, in which reference TRBV19 and TRBJ1-2 provide the parts outside the CDR3, is DGGITQSPKYLFRKEGQNVTLSCEQNLNHDAMYWYRQDPGQGLRLIYYSQIVNDFQKGDIAEGYSVSREKKESFPLTVTSAQKNPTAFYLCASSIGPGRPTNYGYTFGSGTRLTVV.

The rearrangement uses TRBV11-3 and TRBJ1-1; D is unclear. Germline CDR1 reads SGHNT; CDR2 reads YENEEA. V dropped 4 bases and J dropped 5 bases, with 8 bases sitting between them. This CDR3 has 12 amino acids. The CDR3 here is CASSSSGTEAFF. CDR3 DNA: TGTGCCAGCAGCTCCTCGGGGACTGAAGCTTTCTTT.

V usage is TRBV6-2 or TRBV6-3 and J usage is TRBJ2-7; TRBD2 matches 15 bases. The ends lost 4 bases at V and 6 bases at J; junction bases unmatched: 4. CDR3 length: 15 amino acids. Germline V CDR1 and CDR2: MNHEY, SVGEGT. CDR3 loop: CASSWTSGGAFEQYF. The CDR3 bases are TGTGCCAGCAGTTGGACTAGCGGGGGGGCCTTCGAGCAGTACTTC.

The chain joins TRBV7-9 to TRBJ2-7; D might be TRBD1 (6 bases). This CDR3 has 12 residues. The V end lost 5 bases, the J end lost 8 bases, and 13 bases lay between the germline ends. In germline, CDR1 is SEHNR, CDR2 FQNEAQ (reference sequence). CDR3 nucleotides: TGTGCCAGCAGCAACCCTGGGACACAGCAGTACTTC. Translating gives CASSNPGTQQYF.

This clone occurred once. This chain uses TRBV4-1 with TRBJ2-5, with 9 bases lining up with TRBD1. The trim removed 5 bases at V and 5 bases at J, leaving 9 bases unmatched. CDR3 length equals 15 residues. Germline V CDR1 and CDR2: MGHRA, YSYEKL. The CDR3 DNA sequence: TGCGCCAGCAGCGTGCGGACAGGGGCTGTGGAGACCCAGTACTTC. Translation: CASSVRTGAVETQYF.

V gene TRBV28 combines with J gene TRBJ1-6, with 11 positions matching TRBD1. This CDR3 has 15 residues. Unmatched junction bases numbered 6, after V lost 5 bases and J lost 9 bases. The germline V gene has CDR1 MDHEN and CDR2 SYDVKM. The CDR3 sequence is CASSASGTGGSPLHF. The DNA for the CDR3 is TGTGCCAGCAGTGCGTCCGGGACAGGGGGTTCACCCCTCCACTTT.

The J gene is TRBJ1-2, the V gene TRBV5-5; 9 nucleotides agree with TRBD1. V shed 0 bases and J 6 bases; nucleotides not matched to a gene: 6. The CDR3 runs 15 residues. The germline V gene has CDR1 SGHKS and CDR2 YYEKEE (reference sequence). CDR3 DNA sequence: TGTGCCAGCAGCTTGGTGGGACAGGGATACAATGGCTACACCTTC. Its translation: CASSLVGQGYNGYTF.

V gene TRBV3-1 (or the pseudogene TRBV3-2) combines with J gene TRBJ1-6; TRBD1 matches at 7 bases. V dropped 0 bases and J dropped 0; count of bases not matched to a gene: 2. Germline V gene lookup returns CDR1 LGHDT and CDR2 YNNKEL (reference sequence). The CDR3 contains 17 residues. The CDR3 DNA sequence: TGTGCCAGCAGCCAAGAGGGACAGAGCTCCTATAATTCACCCCTCCACTTT. Residues: CASSQEGQSSYNSPLHF.